This T cell receptor (beta chain) was recorded in a study of shared clonotypes between healthy human individuals (dated by TCRdb to the early 2020s). A note on the overall study: The cohort included three men and a couple of women between 18 and 49 years of age. Different laboratories and diverse techniques were used to prepare libraries and sequence TCR repertoires, to increase sequencing depth and limit assay-specific biases. Between about 0.94 and 8.9 billion PBMCs per donor were obtained by leukapheresis. For each donor, three plates each were used for CD4 naive and CD4 memory, two plates were used for CD8 naive, and one plate was used for CD8 memory. Blood TCR repertoires of five healthy adults were deeply sequenced to estimate repertoire size and the extent of clonotype sharing between individuals. The study at large found these results: Because the study included a small number of donors, the genetic and exposure-history diversity represented was limited. When four donors were compared, the shared fraction of clonotypes was around 5% for naive CD4, around 3.5% for naive CD8, 2% to 2.5% for memory CD4, and 0.35% to 0.4% for memory CD8. Compared with non-shared clonotypes, the clonotypes found in all four sorted-subset donors had higher generation probabilities. Pairwise subsampling led to the expectation that sequencing depth would affect the degree of clonotype sharing among donors. Larger estimated clonotype richness was generally found for naive subsets than for memory subsets. Only blood was sampled, and tissue TCR repertoires likely differ from those in blood. Even with the large sequencing depth, rarefaction of the sorted-subset datasets indicated that sequencing was incomplete.

The donors were healthy, HIV-negative adults who had no recently reported acute infections or vaccinations. Every donor was a Caucasian adult living in Nashville, Tennessee, USA. CD4+ T cells were enriched by magnetic negative selection; naive cells were then positively selected on CD45RA, and the negative fraction formed the memory subset. Blood was obtained by leukapheresis, after which PBMCs were separated by Ficoll-Histopaque density gradient centrifugation and cryopreserved in liquid nitrogen vapor phase. Analytical flow cytometry was used to check the purity and quantity of each magnetically sorted T cell population. Genomic DNA was isolated from every sorted fraction and measured by UV absorbance on a Nanodrop 2000c. This clone was seen only once. Its antigen has not been determined. The record has no base qualities; no much larger clone is one base away. Using the deep immunoSEQ assay, TCR CDR3 regions were amplified from genomic DNA by multiplex PCR. Extracted genomic DNA from each cell subset was distributed evenly across all wells of several immunoSEQ 96-well plates, and each plate was treated as a replicate. For sorted subsets, roughly 190 ng of genomic DNA, equivalent to 25,000 to 35,000 T cell genomes, went into each replicate PCR. Purified libraries were quantified with a Qubit 3.0 fluorometer, sized on a Bioanalyzer 2100, and re-quantified with the KAPA Library Quantification kit. Every immunoSEQ 96-well plate was sequenced on a separate single-read 150-cycle Illumina NextSeq 550 flow cell. The study's own analysis went as follows. The immunoSEQ output contained only junctional sequences without quality scores, so filtering could not match that applied to full-length reads. To assign V/J genes and CDR3, sequences were annotated using PyIR, a Python wrapper for IgBLAST v1.9, with IMGT germline references. Reads were filtered out if the reads had weak V/J assignments (E-value above 1e-6), no CDR3, stop codons, out-of-frame junctions, or ambiguous translated residues. V3J clonotypes were defined as sequences sharing the same inferred V gene, J gene, and CDR3 amino acid sequence. To compute the percentage overlap between repertoires, the number of shared unique clonotypes was divided by the size of the smaller repertoire. Richness of each repertoire was evaluated using RTK rarefaction, the Chao1 estimator, and Recon v2.1 estimates of unobserved clonotypes. Generation probabilities were computed with OLGA for all TCRbeta clonotypes obtained by the gDNA method from several donors. TCRdb mirrors the immuneACCESS table, restricted to in-frame sequences. Some clones are absent from its copies; in checked studies, under half trace to an unresolved V gene, and the reason for the others is unknown. V and J calls and clone size are copied from that table; D and trimming were computed from the DNA. The sample data list about 2.5 million clones, and about nine tenths of these were observed just once. The ten largest account for more than 0.35% of the sample.

The V and J ends are trimmed by 4 bases and 0 bases, leaving 16 bases between them. The germline V gene sets CDR1 to MNHNS and CDR2 to SASEGT. The CDR3 runs 17 residues from the cysteine to the phenylalanine. This entry keeps only the CDR3 DNA: 51 bases, framed from base 1. This clonotype was obtained from a man aged 18 to 30 in good health. Some clones in this sample may be carry-over from other donors' samples. This sequence uses TRBV6-1 and TRBJ2-1; there is no confident call for the D gene. The sequenced material came from naive CD4+ T cells from PBMCs. This sample's cell subset or site label indicates: CD45RA+ positively selected. The bases are TGTGCCAGCAGTGGCAGGTCACCCACCAGCTCCTACAATGAGCAGTTCTTC. Its protein product is CASSGRSPTSSYNEQFF.